Presented here are 21 T cell receptor beta chains from one specimen sequenced in a study of regulatory T cells in long-lasting Graves disease. Regarding time point: newly diagnosed GD, antithyroid drugs for less than 3 months. From RNA extracted from PBMCs, the TCR library was made. CDR3 regions were amplified by Arm-PCR using iRepertoire HTBI primers to build TCR beta libraries. TCRdb re-derived calls from the multiplex PCR reads in MiXCR, one entry per CDR3 protein. The data contain some 320,000 distinct CDR3 sequences, over 15% of them singletons. The starting material was peripheral blood mononuclear cells (PBMCs), obtained at new diagnosis, from a patient treated with antithyroid drugs. These receptors were collected from a female donor with Graves disease.

This clonotype was counted only a few times. The chain joins TRBV3-1 to TRBJ1-6, with TRBD1 as a possible D gene (5 bases). V was pared by 1 base and J by 7 bases, with 14 bases between. The CDR3 runs 16 residues. In germline, CDR1 is LGHDT, CDR2 YNNKEL (reference sequence). For the CDR3, the DNA is TGTGCCAGCAGCCAAGGGGTAAGGGGAGAAAATTCACCCCTCCACTTT. Translation: CASSQGVRGENSPLHF. Full variable domain (missing parts from reference TRBV3-1 and TRBJ1-6): DTAVSQTPKYLVTQMGNDKSIKCEQNLGHDTMYWYKQDSKKFLKIMFSYNNKELIINETVPNRFSPKSPDKAHLNLHINSLELGDSAVYFCASSQGVRGENSPLHFGNGTRLTVT.

J is TRBJ1-1 and V is TRBV4-1; D perhaps matches TRBD1 (5 bases). V was clipped by 4 bases and J by 3 bases, with 15 bases between them. In germline, CDR1 is MGHRA, CDR2 YSYEKL. The length of the CDR3 is 15 residues. This CDR3 is CASSRWGRDHTEAFF. The CDR3 region has the DNA TGCGCCAGCAGCCGCTGGGGTCGGGACCACACTGAAGCTTTCTTT.

This clonotype was seen at least ten times. V is TRBV29-1 and J is TRBJ2-2, with D uncertain. Between the trimmed V and J ends, which lost 4 bases and 7 bases, there was a span of 19 bases. The length of the CDR3 is 15 residues. CDR1 and CDR2 from the germline V gene are SQVTM and ANQGSEA. The CDR3 nucleotides are TGCAGCGTTGGGTGGCTGACGGTCCCCAACGGGGAGCTGTTTTTT. This codes for CSVGWLTVPNGELFF.

The rearrangement uses TRBV6-2 or TRBV6-3 and TRBJ1-1; TRBD1 might be the D (5 bases). The germline gives CDR1 MNHEY, CDR2 SVGEGT. The CDR3 is made up of 15 amino acids. The germline V and J ends were trimmed by 5 bases and 7 bases, with 20 bases remaining between them. The chain's CDR3 is CASSRTRQTFFEAFF. In DNA, the CDR3 is TGTGCCAGCAGTCGAACCCGACAGACTTTTTTTGAAGCTTTCTTT.

This clonotype was found many times. This chain joins TRBV20-1 and TRBJ2-7; 7 bases align to TRBD2. The CDR3 extends over 15 amino acids. The germline V gene encodes CDR1 DFQATT and CDR2 SNEGSKA (reference sequence). J lost 2 bases, V lost 0 bases, and 7 bases had no gene match. CDR3 in amino acids: CSARDLTGGPYEQYF. CDR3 DNA: TGCAGTGCTAGAGATTTGACGGGAGGTCCCTACGAGCAGTACTTC.

This clonotype has only a few counts. The chain carries TRBV28 and TRBJ1-3; D is possibly TRBD1 (5 bases). Germline values: CDR1 MDHEN, CDR2 SYDVKM. The germline V and J ends were trimmed by 4 bases and 8 bases, with 15 bases remaining between them. This CDR3 spans 14 amino acids. The CDR3 bases are TGTGCCAGCAGTTCCCCCGGGGCCAGAGACACCATATATTTT. Its translation: CASSSPGARDTIYF. Combining the CDR3 with reference TRBV28 and TRBJ1-3 gives the whole variable domain DVKVTQSSRYLVKRTGEKVFLECVQDMDHENMFWYRQDPGLGLRLIYFSYDVKMKEKGDIPEGYSVSREKKERFSLILESASTNQTSMYLCASSSPGARDTIYFGEGSWLTVV.

This clonotype was seen ten or more times. CDR3 bases: TGTGCCAGCAGCCCGGTCGGGACTAGCGGGAGAGGAGGAGAGACCCAGTACTTC. Its protein is CASSPVGTSGRGGETQYF. The rearrangement joins TRBV12-3 or TRBV12-4 to TRBJ2-5; 14 bases align to TRBD2. CDR3 size: 18 residues. The V gene end was trimmed by 6 bases and the J gene end by 4 bases; junction bases not matched to a gene: 13.

A few counts support this clonotype. The chain recombines TRBV19 with TRBJ1-1, with 7 bases fitting TRBD1. Per the germline V gene, CDR1 is LNHDA and CDR2 is SQIVND (reference sequence). The J segment lost 5 bases and the V segment lost 8 bases, leaving 14 bases of the junction unmatched. This CDR3 region has 15 residues. The CDR3 is CASRESGTAGTEAFF. The DNA for the CDR3 is TGTGCCAGTCGGGAATCCGGGACAGCGGGGACTGAAGCTTTCTTT. Full variable domain (rest looked up from reference TRBV19 and TRBJ1-1): DGGITQSPKYLFRKEGQNVTLSCEQNLNHDAMYWYRQDPGQGLRLIYYSQIVNDFQKGDIAEGYSVSREKKESFPLTVTSAQKNPTAFYLCASRESGTAGTEAFFGQGTRLTVV.

This clonotype occurred many times. J is TRBJ1-1 and V is TRBV20-1; D not resolved. Germline V gene data show CDR1 as DFQATT and CDR2 as SNEGSKA (reference sequence). CDR3 size: 14 residues. V was trimmed by 4 bases and J by 5 bases, leaving 17 bases between them. The CDR3 here is CSAKLGATNTEAFF. As DNA, the CDR3 is TGCAGTGCTAAACTCGGAGCCACAAATACTGAAGCTTTCTTT.

The gene calls are TRBV20-1 and TRBJ2-7, with TRBD2 identical over 11 bases. This CDR3 comprises 15 residues. CDR1 DFQATT and CDR2 SNEGSKA come from the germline V gene (reference sequence). Trimming removed 6 bases from V and 2 bases from J; junction bases left unmatched: 9. The CDR3 nucleotides read TGCAGTGCCCCGGGACTAGCGGAGATCACCTACGAGCAGTACTTC. As protein: CSAPGLAEITYEQYF.

In this sample, this clonotype turned up many times. The V and J genes are TRBV28 and TRBJ2-2; D remains unclear. V shed 3 bases and J shed 1 base, with 6 bases lying between them. Germline assignment: CDR1 MDHEN and CDR2 SYDVKM. The CDR3 length is 14 residues. CDR3 sequence reads: CASSFTRNTGELFF. Here the CDR3 DNA reads TGTGCCAGCAGTTTTACCAGGAACACCGGGGAGCTGTTTTTT.

This clonotype was counted between two and nine times. The chain couples TRBV28 to TRBJ1-2, with no clear D. This CDR3 is 13 amino acids long. CDR1 is MDHEN and CDR2 is SYDVKM in the germline V gene. V lost 6 bases, J lost 7 bases, and 15 bases lay in between. The CDR3 DNA reads TGTGCCAGCAGCCAGGTTGCAAAGCGTGGCTACACCTTC. This translates into CASSQVAKRGYTF.

This clonotype was seen only a few times. The V gene is TRBV5-1, the J gene TRBJ1-1, with 7 bases lining up with TRBD1. CDR1 is SGHRS, CDR2 YFSETQ, per germline. Trimming cost V 4 bases and J 0 bases; bases outside gene matches: 9. The CDR3 is 16 amino acids. CDR3 amino acids: CASSALTGIMNTEAFF. DNA for the CDR3: TGCGCCAGCAGCGCCTTGACAGGGATAATGAACACTGAAGCTTTCTTT.

The table lists this clonotype with many counts. CDR3 region: CASSRTGGRTGELFF. DNA of the CDR3: TGTGCCAGCAGTCGGACAGGGGGCCGGACCGGGGAGCTGTTTTTT. V and J are TRBV28 and TRBJ2-2, with TRBD1 matching over 11 bases. The CDR3 loop spans 15 amino acids. V lost 5 bases to trimming and J lost 5 bases; unmatched junction nucleotides: 4. Looked up from germline, CDR1 is MDHEN and CDR2 is SYDVKM.

This clonotype was observed many times. The chain couples TRBV20-1 to TRBJ2-3; the D is unclear. Per the germline V gene, CDR1 is DFQATT and CDR2 is SNEGSKA (reference sequence). Trimming removed 3 bases at V and 0 bases at J, with 7 bases between. The CDR3 sequence is 13 residues long. The CDR3 loop is CSARSGSTDTQYF. In DNA form, the CDR3 reads TGCAGTGCTAGGTCTGGCAGCACAGATACGCAGTATTTT.

Worth noting for this clonotype: With a much larger clone just one base away, this may be a read error. This chain connects TRBV12-3 or TRBV12-4 to TRBJ2-1; D unclear. The CDR3 spans 11 residues. V was pared by 3 bases and J by 11 bases, with 8 bases between. The CDR3 coding sequence is TGTGCCAGCAGTTTCAGTGGTAAGCAGTTCTTC. It yields the protein CASSFSGKQFF.

This clonotype was seen ten or more times. The V and J genes are TRBV2 and TRBJ2-7, with unresolved D. The CDR3 covers 14 residues. Trimming cost V 4 bases and J 0 bases, with 10 bases left between them. The V gene's germline CDR1 is SNHLY and CDR2 FYNNEI. CDR3 region: CASSAGLSSYEQYF. CDR3 DNA sequence: TGTGCCAGCAGTGCCGGATTAAGCTCCTACGAGCAGTACTTC.

There are many counts of this clonotype. This chain joins TRBV19 and TRBJ2-7, with 7 bases that match TRBD1. The CDR3 sequence is 15 residues long. The V and J ends lost 2 bases and 0 bases, in that order; junction bases with no gene match: 4. Per the germline V gene, CDR1 is LNHDA and CDR2 is SQIVND (reference sequence). Written as DNA, the CDR3 is TGTGCCAGTAGTATAATGGGACAGAGCTCCTACGAGCAGTACTTC. Amino acids: CASSIMGQSSYEQYF.

Many counts were recorded for this clonotype. The chain employs TRBV27 and TRBJ2-3; weak D call: TRBD2 (6 bases). Germline V CDR1 and CDR2: MNHEY, SMNVEV (reference sequence). Trimming pared 5 bases from V and 6 bases from J, leaving 12 bases between. The CDR3 is made up of 13 amino acids. CDR3 sequence (DNA): TGTGCCAGCAGTCGGGACTTATTGGATACGCAGTATTTT. It codes for CASSRDLLDTQYF.

In its sample, this clonotype was seen many times. The chain combines TRBV2 with TRBJ1-1; 9 bases agree with TRBD1. V lost 5 bases to trimming and J lost 8 bases; unmatched junction nucleotides: 3. Germline V gene data show CDR1 as SNHLY and CDR2 as FYNNEI. The CDR3 sequence is 12 residues long. The CDR3 protein is CASSPGQGEAFF. The CDR3 DNA sequence: TGTGCCAGCAGTCCTGGACAGGGGGAAGCTTTCTTT.

This clonotype was found many times. The rearrangement links TRBV24-1 to TRBJ2-5, with 8 bases matching TRBD2. Germline trimming cut 6 bases from V and 3 bases from J; bases unmatched to any gene: 8. The CDR3 is 15 amino acids. CDR1 and CDR2 (germline): KGHDR, SFDVKD. CDR3 sequence (DNA): TGTGCCACCAGTAAGGCAACGGGAGGGGAAGAGACCCAGTACTTC. Amino acids: CATSKATGGEETQYF.